The 4 T cell receptor beta chains presented below share a single source sample, sequenced in a study of OX40 agonist ivuxolimab in advanced cancers. Measured with immunoSEQ multiplex PCR; TCRdb has only the in-frame clones, and not every one. This repertoire shows tens of thousands of clones, 75% to 85% found once; its top ten account for 20%. This specimen was CD4+ or CD8+ T cells sorted from blood, taken in a trial of the OX40 agonist ivuxolimab. The source of these receptors is an adult with an advanced solid tumor such as melanoma, head and neck, liver or kidney cancer.

V usage is TRBV13 and J usage is TRBJ2-3; TRBD1 matches 11 bases. The CDR3 extends over 14 amino acids. V was pared by 4 bases and J by 4 bases, with 1 base of the junction left unmatched. CDR1 and CDR2 from the germline V gene are PRHDT and FYEKMQ (reference sequence). This CDR3 is CASSSGQGADTQYF. DNA of the CDR3: TGTGCCAGCAGCTCGGGACAGGGGGCAGATACGCAGTATTTT.

The V gene is TRBV6-5, the J gene TRBJ2-7; D is unclear. The germline V gene has CDR1 MNHEY and CDR2 SVGAGI. Trimming removed 5 bases at V and 1 base at J, with 3 bases between. The CDR3 runs 11 residues. The CDR3, as DNA: TGTGCCAGCAGTGATTCCTACGAGCAGTACTTC. Encoded protein: CASSDSYEQYF.

About this clone itself: In the same sample, other DNA sequences code for this CDR3. The chain is built from TRBV7-8 and TRBJ2-7, with 10 bases identical to TRBD1. V lost 5 bases and J lost 3; bases outside the gene matches: 4. Per germline, CDR1 SGHVS and CDR2 FQNEAQ. This CDR3 region has 14 residues. This chain's CDR3 is CASSSRTGGYEQYF. In DNA form, the CDR3 reads TGTGCCAGCAGCAGCCGGACAGGGGGCTACGAGCAGTACTTC.

The chain couples TRBV6-5 to TRBJ1-2, with TRBD1 matching over 8 bases. The germline CDR1 and CDR2 sequences are MNHEY and SVGAGI. The CDR3 is 13 amino acids. Losses at the gene ends were 4 bases for V and 4 bases for J; bases not matched to a gene: 2. CDR3 sequence: CASSLTGGYGYTF. Here the CDR3 DNA reads TGTGCCAGCAGTTTAACAGGGGGCTATGGCTACACCTTC.